These 28 T cell receptor beta chains were all obtained from the same sample, sequenced in a study of blood T cell repertoires in COVID-19. TCRdb's copy holds only in-frame clones and misses some; the assay was immunoSEQ multiplex PCR. Among hundreds of thousands of clones listed, 70% to 85% were seen once. Input material: peripheral blood. The receptors were sampled from a woman older than 75 with acute or convalescent COVID-19.

The V and J genes are TRBV27 and TRBJ2-4; 8 bases are shared with TRBD2. CDR3 length: 15 residues. From germline, CDR1 is MNHEY and CDR2 SMNVEV (reference sequence). V dropped 6 bases and J dropped 2; count of bases not matched to a gene: 6. The CDR3 DNA sequence: TGTGCCAGCAGACGCCTTAGCGGGACCAAAAACATTCAGTACTTC. Protein product: CASRRLSGTKNIQYF.

This clone was found a few times. The J gene is TRBJ2-6, the V gene TRBV7-2; perhaps TRBD2 as D (5 bases). Germline V gives CDR1 SGHTA, CDR2 FQGNSA. CDR3 size: 17 residues. V lost 2 bases, J lost 0 bases, and 11 bases lay in between. The CDR3 nucleotides read TGTGCCAGCAGCTTAAGGGAGCGACCCTCTGGGGCCAACGTCCTGACTTTC. It translates to CASSLRERPSGANVLTF. Filled out from reference TRBV7-2 and TRBJ2-6, the complete variable domain reads GAGVSQSPSNKVTEKGKDVELRCDPISGHTALYWYRQSLGQGLEFLIYFQGNSAPDKSGLPSDRFSAERTGGSVSTLTIQRTQQEDSAVYLCASSLRERPSGANVLTFGAGSRLTVL.

V gene TRBV18 combines with J gene TRBJ1-1; D is possibly TRBD1 (6 bases). Looked up from germline, CDR1 is KGHSH and CDR2 is LQKENI. Deletions cut 2 bases from V and 0 bases from J, with 7 bases between. The CDR3 is made up of 14 amino acids. The CDR3 bases are TGTGCCAGCTCACCAAGGACAGTGAACACTGAAGCTTTCTTT. The encoded protein is CASSPRTVNTEAFF.

The V and J genes are TRBV29-1 and TRBJ2-5; TRBD2 matches 13 bases. This CDR3 has 15 residues. Germline loops: CDR1 SQVTM, CDR2 ANQGSEA. V gave up 5 bases and J gave up 1 base; unmatched junction bases: 4. The DNA of the CDR3 is TGCAGCGTTCGTGGGACTAGCGGGATCCAAGAGACCCAGTACTTC. Protein product: CSVRGTSGIQETQYF.

V usage is TRBV5-1 and J usage is TRBJ2-1; 12 bases agree with TRBD2. Germline CDR1 and CDR2: SGHRS and YFSETQ. V dropped 3 bases and J dropped 4; count of bases not matched to a gene: 8. This CDR3 region has 17 residues. The CDR3 nucleotides read TGCGCCAGCAGCTCCCCTAGCGGGAGGGATGGGTACAATGAGCAGTTCTTC. Translated, it gives CASSSPSGRDGYNEQFF.

This clone has more than one count but fewer than ten. The J gene is TRBJ1-3, the V gene TRBV14; unclear D gene. This CDR3 region has 17 residues. The V end was cut by 1 base, the J end by 4 bases, with 17 bases between. Germline CDR1 SGHDN, CDR2 FVKESK. As DNA, the CDR3 is TGTGCCAGCAGCCAAGGGCCCCGGGGTGGGCGAGGAAACACCATATATTTT. Translation: CASSQGPRGGRGNTIYF.

Only one count was recorded for this clone. This chain connects TRBV19 to TRBJ1-2; 8 bases align to TRBD1. There are 16 residues in the CDR3. The junction had 9 bases not matched to a gene; V was cut back by 4 bases and J by 2 bases. CDR1 is LNHDA, CDR2 SQIVND, per germline (reference sequence). CDR3 nucleotides: TGTGCCAGTAGTAGCCCACAGGGGGTCCACAACTATGGCTACACCTTC. It codes for CASSSPQGVHNYGYTF.

The V call is TRBV20-1, the J call TRBJ1-5, with 7 bases identical to TRBD1. V was clipped by 3 bases and J by 6 bases; unmatched bases: 5. CDR3 length equals 13 residues. Germline assignment: CDR1 DFQATT and CDR2 SNEGSKA (reference sequence). CDR3 in DNA: TGCAGTGCTAGTTCCAGGGGGTTTCAGCCCCAGCATTTT. Translation gives CSASSRGFQPQHF.

The V gene is TRBV19, the J gene TRBJ2-5; TRBD2 matches 8 bases. The CDR3 covers 17 residues. V was clipped by 4 bases and J by 2 bases; unmatched bases: 12. Germline CDR1 LNHDA, CDR2 SQIVND (reference sequence). The chain's CDR3 is CASSTIEFSGVQETQYF. CDR3 nucleotides: TGTGCCAGTAGTACGATAGAGTTTAGCGGGGTACAAGAGACCCAGTACTTC. The variable domain in full, completed from reference TRBV19 and TRBJ2-5, reads DGGITQSPKYLFRKEGQNVTLSCEQNLNHDAMYWYRQDPGQGLRLIYYSQIVNDFQKGDIAEGYSVSREKKESFPLTVTSAQKNPTAFYLCASSTIEFSGVQETQYFGPGTRLLVL.

The V and J genes are TRBV5-8 and TRBJ2-7; weak D call: TRBD1 (5 bases). This CDR3 spans 14 amino acids. Looked up from germline, CDR1 is SGHTS and CDR2 is YDEGEE. Trimming pared 4 bases from V and 3 bases from J, leaving 14 bases between. The CDR3 spells CASSPLDRDYEQYF. The CDR3, as DNA: TGTGCCAGCAGCCCCCTTGACAGAGACTACGAGCAGTACTTC.

The chain links TRBV7-2 to TRBJ2-5, with 7 bases that match TRBD2. V shed 5 bases and J 5 bases; nucleotides not matched to a gene: 14. Germline V gives CDR1 SGHTA, CDR2 FQGNSA. This CDR3 spans 16 amino acids. The CDR3 region is CASSAPRGGRAETQYF. The DNA for the CDR3 is TGTGCCAGCAGCGCTCCTCGTGGGGGGAGGGCGGAGACCCAGTACTTC.

The V and J genes are TRBV5-1 and TRBJ2-3, with D hard to call. Germline V gene lookup returns CDR1 SGHRS and CDR2 YFSETQ. The V and J ends lost 3 bases and 7 bases respectively, with 6 bases between them. The CDR3 is 11 amino acids. The CDR3 DNA sequence: TGCGCCAGCAGCTCCAGGAATACGCAGTATTTT. Amino acid sequence: CASSSRNTQYF.

V is TRBV5-6 and J is TRBJ1-2; perhaps TRBD1 as D (6 bases). CDR3 length: 13 amino acids. The V and J ends lost 1 base and 7 bases respectively, with 11 bases between them. Germline lookup yields CDR1 SGHDT and CDR2 YYEEEE. CDR3 in amino acids: CASSLQGTSGYTF. The DNA of the CDR3 is TGTGCCAGCAGCTTGCAGGGGACCAGTGGCTACACCTTC.

The chain has TRBV5-1 and TRBJ1-4; D perhaps matches TRBD1 (6 bases). Germline V gives CDR1 SGHRS, CDR2 YFSETQ. The CDR3 spans 16 residues. V was cut by 4 bases and J by 0 bases, with 13 bases left in between. The DNA of the CDR3 is TGCGCCAGCAGCCAAGCGGACAGCGCAACTAATGAAAAACTGTTTTTT. Translation gives CASSQADSATNEKLFF.

The CDR3 protein is CSARVQVGYTF. The CDR3, as DNA: TGCAGTGCTAGAGTTCAGGTGGGCTACACCTTC. V is TRBV20-1 and J is TRBJ1-2; D gene unclear. V was pared by 1 base and J by 8 bases, with 8 bases between. This CDR3 has 11 residues. Germline CDR1 DFQATT, CDR2 SNEGSKA (reference sequence).

This clone was seen a few times. The chain is built from TRBV28 and TRBJ1-5, with D uncertain. The length of the CDR3 is 14 residues. Germline V CDR1 and CDR2: MDHEN, SYDVKM. Trimming left V 6 bases short and J 6 bases short, with 15 bases between. The CDR3 loop is CASSQGGESQPQHF. As DNA, the CDR3 is TGTGCCAGCAGCCAAGGCGGGGAAAGTCAGCCCCAGCATTTT.

The table lists this clone with a few counts. The gene calls are TRBV10-3 and TRBJ2-3, with 10 bases matching TRBD2. V lost 4 bases, J lost 2 bases, and 6 bases stayed unmatched. CDR1 and CDR2 (germline): ENHRY, SYGVKD. This CDR3 has 16 residues. CDR3 region: CAISGQLAGITDTQYF. Written as DNA, the CDR3 is TGTGCCATCAGTGGTCAACTAGCGGGAATCACAGATACGCAGTATTTT.

The genes are TRBV29-1 and TRBJ1-2; D ambiguous. Looked up from germline, CDR1 is SQVTM and CDR2 is ANQGSEA. The CDR3 is 11 residues long. V was shortened by 7 bases and J by 4 bases, with 10 bases between the two germline ends. CDR3 sequence (DNA): TGCAGCGGCGGCGATAGCTATGGCTACACCTTC. Amino acid sequence: CSGGDSYGYTF. The full variable domain, with the rest looked up from reference TRBV29-1 and TRBJ1-2, is SAVISQKPSRDICQRGTSLTIQCQVDSQVTMMFWYRQQPGQSLTLIATANQGSEATYESGFVIDKFPISRPNLTFSTLTVSNMSPEDSSIYLCSGGDSYGYTFGSGTRLTVV.

The CDR3 sequence: CASSLARGPLFYEQYF. The CDR3, as DNA: TGTGCCAGCAGCTTAGCGAGGGGGCCTCTCTTCTACGAGCAGTACTTC. The chain couples TRBV7-6 to TRBJ2-7; 7 bases are shared with TRBD1. This CDR3 is built from 16 residues. Trimming cost V 0 bases and J 3 bases; bases outside gene matches: 8. Germline values: CDR1 SGHVS, CDR2 FNYEAQ.

The V gene is TRBV18, the J gene TRBJ1-2; 10 bases match TRBD1. V trimming: 5 bases; J trimming: 7 bases; junction bases outside the gene matches: 7. The germline V gene has CDR1 KGHSH and CDR2 LQKENI. This CDR3 has 14 amino acids. In nucleotides, the CDR3 is TGTGCCAGCTCAGCGCCCGGGACAGGGGTTGGCTACACCTTC. Translating it yields CASSAPGTGVGYTF.

A word on this clone: Other nucleotide sequences from this sample produce the same CDR3. The V and J genes are TRBV7-2 and TRBJ2-5; D is undetermined. The CDR3 loop spans 15 amino acids. Germline V lookup: CDR1 SGHTA, CDR2 FQGNSA. Trimming removed 1 base at V and 2 bases at J, with 11 bases between. CDR3 loop: CASSLDSGGQETQYF. The CDR3 DNA is TGTGCCAGCAGCTTAGATTCAGGTGGGCAAGAGACCCAGTACTTC.

This rearrangement joins TRBV25-1 to TRBJ2-5; maybe TRBD2 (5 bases). Trimming pared 1 base from V and 2 bases from J, leaving 14 bases between. The germline V gene encodes CDR1 MGHDK and CDR2 SYGVNS. The CDR3 contains 16 residues. The CDR3 bases are TGTGCCAGCAGTGAATCCGGCCGATCGGGGCAAGAGACCCAGTACTTC. Translating gives CASSESGRSGQETQYF.

V usage is TRBV19 and J usage is TRBJ1-5; TRBD1 agrees at 7 bases. There are 15 residues in the CDR3. The V segment lost 5 bases and the J segment 3 bases; nucleotides outside the gene matches: 7. Germline CDR1 and CDR2: LNHDA and SQIVND (reference sequence). The CDR3 sequence is CASSSLDRDNQPQHF. In DNA form, the CDR3 reads TGTGCCAGTAGTTCACTAGACAGGGACAATCAGCCCCAGCATTTT.

V usage is TRBV7-8 and J usage is TRBJ2-7; maybe TRBD2 (5 bases). V lost 5 bases to trimming and J lost 2 bases, with 13 bases between them. Germline CDR1 reads SGHVS; CDR2 reads FQNEAQ. This CDR3 has 14 amino acids. The CDR3: CASSPPGFAYEQYF. CDR3 coding DNA: TGTGCCAGCAGCCCCCCGGGGTTTGCCTACGAGCAGTACTTC.

This clone showed up just once. This sequence joins TRBV21-1 and TRBJ2-1; the table's D call TRBD2 went unverified against the DNA. TRBV21-1 is shown as a pseudogene. The CDR3 covers 16 residues. CDR3 region: CASSKEREAGYNEQFF. The CDR3 DNA sequence: TGTGCCAGCAGCAAGGAACGGGAGGCGGGCTACAATGAGCAGTTCTTC.

This clone was counted between two and nine times. The CDR3 sequence: CASSPRTGGLSDTQYF. The CDR3 DNA follows: TGTGCCAGCAGCCCCCGGACAGGGGGTTTGTCAGATACGCAGTATTTT. V and J are TRBV3-1 (or the pseudogene TRBV3-2) and TRBJ2-3; 10 bases match TRBD1. The length of the CDR3 is 16 residues. The V segment lost 4 bases and the J segment 4 bases; nucleotides outside the gene matches: 8. Germline lookup yields CDR1 LGHDT and CDR2 YNNKEL (reference sequence).

This chain links TRBV6-5 with TRBJ1-1; D remains unclear. This CDR3 spans 13 amino acids. V dropped 2 bases and J dropped 3 bases, with 7 bases sitting between them. Germline lookup yields CDR1 MNHEY and CDR2 SVGAGI. CDR3 region: CASSYDTYTEAFF. The DNA for the CDR3 is TGTGCCAGCAGTTACGACACCTACACTGAAGCTTTCTTT.

This chain uses TRBV7-2 with TRBJ2-5, with D possibly TRBD2 on 5 matching bases. The CDR3 is 15 residues long. Trimming removed 1 base from V and 5 bases from J, with 14 bases in between. Germline loops: CDR1 SGHTA, CDR2 FQGNSA. The DNA of the CDR3 is TGTGCCAGCAGCTTAGGGTTGGTTAGCGTGGAGACCCAGTACTTC. It specifies CASSLGLVSVETQYF.